This TCR beta chain was sequenced during a study of brain T cells in children with intractable seizures. In germline, CDR1 is SGHNT, CDR2 YYREEE (reference sequence). The CDR3 is made up of 18 amino acids. Trimming stripped 0 bases from V and 0 bases from J, with 13 bases between. Described time point: blood from clinic visit 5 months post-surgery; TSC patient then seizure free. The sequenced cases were selected for having the highest brain T cell transcript signatures. Using immunoSEQ multiplex PCR, the repertoire was profiled, and TCRdb retains in-frame clones only, with some absent. In the table there are under 400,000 clones, over 90% of which are singletons.

The input for sequencing was peripheral blood, taken approximately 5 months after surgery. This TCR derives from a boy younger than two with tuberous sclerosis and intractable seizures. The J gene is TRBJ2-6, the V gene TRBV5-4; no clear D. The CDR3 DNA is TGTGCCAGCAGCTTGGCCCCAGGCGGTATCTCTGGGGCCAACGTCCTGACTTTC. Protein: CASSLAPGGISGANVLTF.